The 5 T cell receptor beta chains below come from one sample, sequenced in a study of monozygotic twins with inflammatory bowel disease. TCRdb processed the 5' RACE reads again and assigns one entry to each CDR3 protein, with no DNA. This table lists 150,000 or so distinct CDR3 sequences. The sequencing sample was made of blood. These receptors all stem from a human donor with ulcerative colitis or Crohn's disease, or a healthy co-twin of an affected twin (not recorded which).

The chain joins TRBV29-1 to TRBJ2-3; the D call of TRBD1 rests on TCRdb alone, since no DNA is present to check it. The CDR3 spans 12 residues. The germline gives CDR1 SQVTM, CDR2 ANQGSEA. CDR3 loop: CSAGQGENTQYF.

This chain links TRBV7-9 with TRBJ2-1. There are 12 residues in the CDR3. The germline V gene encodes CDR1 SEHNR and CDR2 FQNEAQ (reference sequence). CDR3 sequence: CAIFGSYNEQFF.

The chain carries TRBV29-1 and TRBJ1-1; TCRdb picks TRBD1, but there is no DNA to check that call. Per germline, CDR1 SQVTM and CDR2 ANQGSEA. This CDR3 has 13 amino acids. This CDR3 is CSVEVGGHTEAFF.

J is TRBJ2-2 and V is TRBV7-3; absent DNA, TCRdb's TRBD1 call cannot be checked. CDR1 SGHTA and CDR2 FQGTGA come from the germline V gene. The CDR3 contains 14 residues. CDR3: CASSQTGNTGELFF.

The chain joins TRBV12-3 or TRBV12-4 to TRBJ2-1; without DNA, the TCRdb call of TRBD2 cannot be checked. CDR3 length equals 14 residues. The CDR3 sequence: CASSREPSYNEQFF.